This T cell receptor beta chain is from a study of blood T cell repertoires in COVID-19. On the study more broadly: T cells, B-cell-depleted T cells, or PBMCs provided the cDNA or gDNA that served as material.

Under the authors' procedure: Amplification of reference gene primers provided the estimated nucleated cell counts. This table comes from immunoSEQ multiplex PCR, and its TCRdb copy is limited to in-frame clones, with some not included. V, J and clone size were drawn from that table, and D and trimming were deduced from the DNA. The sample includes approximately 200,000 clones, about 84% seen only once; the top ten take nearly 7.5%. All enrollees were roughly 18 to 89 years old and from about 25 US areas. Clinical history as reported by participants underpinned cohort assignment. Looked up from germline, CDR1 is SEHNR and CDR2 is FQNEAQ (reference sequence). CDR3 length: 16 amino acids. Trimming removed 6 bases from V and 7 bases from J, with 22 bases in between.

The source material was PBMCs or T cells enriched from blood (not recorded which). The gene calls are TRBV7-9 and TRBJ1-3, with D tentatively TRBD1 (6 bases). The source of this sequence is a woman aged 40 to 49 with acute COVID-19. The CDR3 protein is CASSLLGGAEVNTIYF. The CDR3 DNA sequence: TGTGCCAGCAGTTTACTTGGGGGCGCCGAAGTGAACACCATATATTTT.